These 2 T cell receptor beta chains were all obtained from the same sample, sequenced in a study of T cell repertoires in aging, cancer and after chemotherapy. Peripheral blood genomic DNA, not sorted cells or RNA, was the template. Multiplex touch-down PCR with TRB-A/B primers amplified rearranged V-D-J TRB sequences. Each CDR3 protein is one row after TCRdb ran MiXCR on the multiplex PCR reads. The table lists approximately 10,000 distinct CDR3 sequences, around 35% of them singletons. The sample taken for sequencing was blood. These receptors originate from a human donor in good health.

This clonotype was detected a few times. The DNA for the CDR3 is TGTGCCACGGGGACTAGCGGAACAGATACGCAGTATTTT. Translating gives CATGTSGTDTQYF. The chain combines TRBV6-2 or TRBV6-3 with TRBJ2-3, with 11 bases fitting TRBD2. Germline V gene data show CDR1 as MNHEY and CDR2 as SVGEGT. CDR3 length equals 13 residues. With 10 bases clipped from V and 3 bases from J, the junction kept 3 bases outside the gene matches.

This chain uses TRBV7-9 with TRBJ2-3; no reliable D call. From germline, CDR1 is SEHNR and CDR2 FQNEAQ (reference sequence). V gave up 3 bases and J gave up 2 bases, with 9 bases separating them. The CDR3 covers 14 residues. CDR3 region: CASSLAADTDTQYF. DNA of the CDR3: TGTGCCAGCAGCTTGGCGGCAGACACAGATACGCAGTATTTT.